This TCR beta chain was documented in a study of cytotoxic CD8 clonotypes in ibrutinib-treated CLL. The CDR3 consists of 13 residues. V gave up 7 bases and J gave up 6 bases, with 12 bases separating them. Germline CDR1 and CDR2: SGHTA and FQGNSA. Using immunoSEQ multiplex PCR, the repertoire was profiled, and TCRdb retains in-frame clones only, with some absent. The table shows just under 70,000 clones, with about two thirds occurring only once. The clonotype originates from a human donor with chronic lymphocytic leukemia. This specimen was PBMCs, taken after 12 months of ibrutinib treatment. The chain employs TRBV7-2 and TRBJ2-2; unclear D gene. CDR3 bases: TGTGCCAGCATTCCTCGTCGAGCCGGGGAGCTGTTTTTT. It is translated as CASIPRRAGELFF.